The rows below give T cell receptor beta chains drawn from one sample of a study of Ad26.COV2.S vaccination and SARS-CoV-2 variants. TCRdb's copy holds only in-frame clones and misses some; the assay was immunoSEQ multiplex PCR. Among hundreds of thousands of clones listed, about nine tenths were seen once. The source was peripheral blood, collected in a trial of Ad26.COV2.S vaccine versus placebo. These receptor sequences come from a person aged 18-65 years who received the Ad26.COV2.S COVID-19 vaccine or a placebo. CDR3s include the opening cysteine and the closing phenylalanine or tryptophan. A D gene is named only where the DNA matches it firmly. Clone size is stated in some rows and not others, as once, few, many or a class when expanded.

CDR3 DNA: TGCAGCGTTGTAGAGACCAATAGCAATCAGCCCCAGCATTTT
CDR3 protein: CSVVETNSNQPQHF
V gene: TRBV29-1
J gene: TRBJ1-5
D gene: .
clone size: .
CDR3 length: 14

CDR3 DNA: TGTGCCAGCAGCTCCGGGCGGGGTAGAGGCAATCAGCCCCAGCATTTT
CDR3 protein: CASSSGRGRGNQPQHF
V gene: TRBV7-2
J gene: TRBJ1-5
D gene: .
clone size: once
CDR3 length: 16

CDR3 DNA: TGTGCCAGCTCACCCTCGACAGGTAGCTCCTACAATGAGCAGTTCTTC
CDR3 protein: CASSPSTGSSYNEQFF
V gene: TRBV18
J gene: TRBJ2-1
D gene: .
clone size: .
CDR3 length: 16

CDR3 DNA: TGTGCTAGCAGCTTATTGGGGCGGAGCACAGATACGCAGTATTTT
CDR3 protein: CASSLLGRSTDTQYF
V gene: TRBV7-7
J gene: TRBJ2-3
D gene: .
clone size: .
CDR3 length: 15

CDR3 DNA: TGTGCCAGTAGTATCCGGGACAGAAATCAGCCCCAGCATTTT
CDR3 protein: CASSIRDRNQPQHF
V gene: TRBV19
J gene: TRBJ1-5
D gene: TRBD1
clone size: .
CDR3 length: 14

CDR3 DNA: TGTGCCAGCAGTCCACAGGGGCTGTTGTTCCGGGAGCTGTTTTTT
CDR3 protein: CASSPQGLLFRELFF
V gene: TRBV7-6
J gene: TRBJ2-2
D gene: TRBD1
clone size: .
CDR3 length: 15

CDR3 DNA: TGTGCCAGCAGCAGAACAGGGGAGGATGGCGAGCAGTACTTC
CDR3 protein: CASSRTGEDGEQYF
V gene: TRBV27
J gene: TRBJ2-7
D gene: .
clone size: .
CDR3 length: 14

CDR3 DNA: TGTGCCAGCAGCTTAAGCCAAACACCGAGCTCTGGAAACACCATATATTTT
CDR3 protein: CASSLSQTPSSGNTIYF
V gene: TRBV7-2
J gene: TRBJ1-3
D gene: .
clone size: .
CDR3 length: 17

CDR3 DNA: TGTGCCAGCAGCTTCGGGAGGGAGAGGATGAGCTATGGCTACACCTTC
CDR3 protein: CASSFGRERMSYGYTF
V gene: TRBV5-4
J gene: TRBJ1-2
D gene: .
clone size: .
CDR3 length: 16

CDR3 DNA: TGTGCCAGCAGTCGACAGATCAGGGTGGGACAGCCCCAGCATTTT
CDR3 protein: CASSRQIRVGQPQHF
V gene: TRBV11-3
J gene: TRBJ1-5
D gene: .
clone size: .
CDR3 length: 15

CDR3 DNA: TGTGCCAGTGAGGGAGGGACAGCTAATTCACCCCTCCACTTT
CDR3 protein: CASEGGTANSPLHF
V gene: TRBV19
J gene: TRBJ1-6
D gene: TRBD1
clone size: .
CDR3 length: 14